The clone carrying this T cell receptor (beta chain) occurred a few times. Its target is unknown. Since a much larger clone is just one base distant, this may be a read error. The data are from a study of T cells in Graves' hyperthyroidism and ophthalmopathy. As for the study in general: Staff took peripheral blood when the initial diagnosis was made, before any treatment began.

Clinicians diagnosed patients from clinical symptoms, serum thyroxine and TRAb, thyroid ultrasound and orbital computed tomography. Study outcomes and limitations: Blood shared most expanded thyroid clonotypes above 0.001. The model's output predicted ophthalmopathy at a median of about 6.5 months prior to onset.

Researchers amplified the TCR beta CDR3 regions from RNA transcripts. RT-PCR in the first round (using the HTBI primer set) targeted the TCR CDR3. TCRdb re-called the multiplex PCR reads with MiXCR, one entry per CDR3 protein. The sample carries approximately 620,000 distinct CDR3 sequences, around 16% recorded once. Sequences were obtained from blood. The sequence was collected from a middle-aged woman with Graves' ophthalmopathy.

CDR3 in DNA: TGTGCCAGCAGCTTAGAACGGCCGAGTGAAGCTTTCTTT. It encodes CASSLERPSEAFF. The chain links TRBV7-2 to TRBJ1-1, with D hard to call. Germline CDR1 reads SGHTA; CDR2 reads FQGNSA. V lost 1 base, J lost 7 bases, and 10 bases lay in between. The CDR3 totals 13 residues.